This entry concerns a single T cell receptor beta chain. The repertoire was sequenced with immunoSEQ multiplex PCR; TCRdb's copy has only in-frame clones and lacks some. The profile covers about 66,000 clones, with more than 70% appearing a single time and around 0.68% taken by the ten largest. The germline V gene encodes CDR1 SGHTA and CDR2 FQGNSA. This CDR3 spans 15 amino acids. After removal of 6 bases from V and 3 bases from J, the junction contained 6 bases not matched to a gene. This specimen belongs to a study of OX40 agonist ivuxolimab in advanced cancers. V is TRBV7-2 and J is TRBJ2-3, with TRBD2 matching 10 bases. Sequencing was performed on CD4+ or CD8+ T cells sorted from blood, taken in a trial of the OX40 agonist ivuxolimab. The clonotype originates from an adult with an advanced solid tumor such as melanoma, head and neck, liver or kidney cancer. The CDR3 DNA reads as TGTGCCAGCAGATCAGCGGGGGGGGCAACAGATACGCAGTATTTT. Amino acid sequence: CASRSAGGATDTQYF.